This T cell receptor (beta chain) was found in a study of human T cells and chemical hapten exposure. The table lists this clonotype with a few counts. Time point meaning: patch test 1, 2 weeks after DPC sensitization. Documented treatment: therapeutic diphenylcyclopropenone sensitization with weekly scalp DPC. Blood draws preceded each patch test application. Germline lookup yields CDR1 MRHNA and CDR2 SNTAGT. V gave up 10 bases and J gave up 3 bases, with 39 bases separating them. The CDR3 is 21 residues long. During construction of the library, unique molecular identifiers were attached to individual cDNA molecules for quantitative, reproducible TCR counting. MiXCR was run by TCRdb on the RACE reads, yielding one entry per CDR3 protein. The sample has 300,000 to 400,000 distinct CDR3 sequences; around 7% are singletons.

The V gene is TRBV6-4, the J gene TRBJ1-2; a weak D match, TRBD1 (5 bases). This sequence was found in a woman under 30 with alopecia areata. Some clones in this sample may be carry-over from other donors' samples. This specimen consisted of whole blood, obtained in connection with sensitization to the hapten diphenylcyclopropenone (DPC). The CDR3 DNA is TGTGCCATGCCCTTTTTTTCTGGATCTGGGGCAGGGACTCTTGTGGACTATGGCTACACCTTC. The encoded protein is CAMPFFSGSGAGTLVDYGYTF.